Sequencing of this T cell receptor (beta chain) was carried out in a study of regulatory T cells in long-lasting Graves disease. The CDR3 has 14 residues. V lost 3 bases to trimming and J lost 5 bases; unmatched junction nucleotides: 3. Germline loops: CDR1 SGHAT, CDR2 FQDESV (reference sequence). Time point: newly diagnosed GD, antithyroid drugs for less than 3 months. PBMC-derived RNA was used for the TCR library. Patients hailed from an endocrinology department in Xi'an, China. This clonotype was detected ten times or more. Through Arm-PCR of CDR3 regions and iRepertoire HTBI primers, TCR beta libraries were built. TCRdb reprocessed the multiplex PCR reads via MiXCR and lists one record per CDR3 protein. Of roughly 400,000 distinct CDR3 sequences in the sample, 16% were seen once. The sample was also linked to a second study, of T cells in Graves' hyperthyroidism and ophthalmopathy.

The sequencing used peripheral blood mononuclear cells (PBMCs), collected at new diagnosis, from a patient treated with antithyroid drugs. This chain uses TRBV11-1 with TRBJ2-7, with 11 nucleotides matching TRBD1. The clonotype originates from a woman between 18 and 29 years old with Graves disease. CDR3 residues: CASSFGDRGNEQYF. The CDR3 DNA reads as TGTGCCAGCAGCTTTGGGGACAGGGGGAACGAGCAGTACTTC.